Below, 23 T cell receptor beta chains from the same sample are listed, as sequenced in a study of T cell responses to AZD1222 COVID-19 vaccine. Sequencing used immunoSEQ multiplex PCR; TCRdb keeps in-frame clones, though not all of them. The sample has 100,000 to 150,000 clones; 75% to 95% are singletons. Sequences were derived from peripheral blood, sampled 28 days after the second AZD1222 dose. These receptors came from an adult who received the AZD1222 COVID-19 vaccine.

The J gene is TRBJ1-2, the V gene TRBV18; the match to TRBD1 covers 8 bases. The CDR3 is 16 residues long. V was pared by 2 bases and J by 2 bases, with 7 bases of the junction left unmatched. Germline V gives CDR1 KGHSH, CDR2 LQKENI. The CDR3 coding sequence is TGTGCCAGCTCACCATATGGACAGGGCTTAAACTATGGCTACACCTTC. Protein sequence: CASSPYGQGLNYGYTF.

The chain is built from TRBV19 and TRBJ2-1, with 12 bases matching TRBD2. J lost 5 bases, V lost 8 bases, and 1 base had no gene match. The CDR3 totals 13 residues. Germline CDR1 reads LNHDA; CDR2 reads SQIVND (reference sequence). This CDR3 reads CASRLAGDNEQFF. Here the CDR3 DNA reads TGTGCCAGTCGACTAGCGGGGGACAATGAGCAGTTCTTC.

The V gene is TRBV19, the J gene TRBJ2-5; 14 positions match TRBD2. The CDR3 has 17 residues. Germline V gene data show CDR1 as LNHDA and CDR2 as SQIVND (reference sequence). J gave up 3 bases and V 0 bases, and 3 bases lay outside the gene matches. CDR3: CASSIDRGLAGEETQYF. The CDR3 coding sequence is TGTGCCAGTAGTATAGATCGGGGACTAGCGGGAGAAGAGACCCAGTACTTC.

The rearrangement uses TRBV19 and TRBJ1-1; possible D gene TRBD1, 5 bases. V lost 5 bases, J lost 9 bases, and 13 bases lay in between. The V gene's germline CDR1 is LNHDA and CDR2 SQIVND (reference sequence). This CDR3 has 12 amino acids. CDR3 in amino acids: CASSPDGTKAFF. CDR3 nucleotides: TGTGCCAGTAGTCCTGATGGGACGAAAGCTTTCTTT.

The CDR3 sequence: CASSSRDSNGYTF. Here the CDR3 DNA reads TGTGCCAGCAGCTCCCGGGACAGCAATGGCTACACCTTC. This rearrangement joins TRBV5-6 to TRBJ1-2; 7 bases agree with TRBD1. This CDR3 spans 13 amino acids. With 3 bases clipped from V and 6 bases from J, the junction kept 5 bases outside the gene matches. Looked up from germline, CDR1 is SGHDT and CDR2 is YYEEEE.

The chain joins TRBV4-3 to TRBJ2-1; D not resolved. V lost 0 bases and J lost 1, with 13 bases in between. The CDR3 has 17 amino acids. Germline loops: CDR1 LGHNA, CDR2 YSLEER. Written as DNA, the CDR3 is TGCGCCAGCAGCCAAGAAATAGGAGTGGGGTCCTACAATGAGCAGTTCTTC. It is translated as CASSQEIGVGSYNEQFF.

The genes are TRBV4-2 and TRBJ1-3, with D unclear. Germline assignment: CDR1 LGHNA and CDR2 YNFKEQ. The ends were cut back, 1 base at V and 3 bases at J, with 7 bases in the middle. The CDR3 length is 14 residues. The CDR3 is CASSQVGNGNTIYF. Written as DNA, the CDR3 is TGTGCCAGCAGCCAAGTAGGGAATGGAAACACCATATATTTT.

CDR3 bases: TGTGCCTGGAAAGGGGGGGTCAGGAGCTCTGGAAACACCATATATTTT. Its translation: CAWKGGVRSSGNTIYF. The rearrangement uses TRBV30 and TRBJ1-3; maybe TRBD1 (6 bases). CDR3 length: 16 residues. V lost 4 bases, J lost 0 bases, and 16 bases lay in between. The germline gives CDR1 GTSNPN, CDR2 SVGIG (reference sequence).

V and J are TRBV29-1 and TRBJ2-3; 7 bases line up with TRBD2. Germline CDR1 reads SQVTM; CDR2 reads ANQGSEA. J lost 0 bases, V lost 2 bases, and 2 bases had no gene match. The CDR3 runs to 14 residues. DNA of the CDR3: TGCAGCGTTGAAAGCGGGGCTAGCACAGATACGCAGTATTTT. Protein: CSVESGASTDTQYF.

The chain recombines TRBV21-1 with TRBJ1-1; the table's D call, TRBD1, was not checked against the DNA. TRBV21-1 counts as a pseudogene. The CDR3 sequence is 15 residues long. CDR3 sequence reads: CASSPRTGWDTEAFF. The CDR3 nucleotides are TGTGCCAGCAGCCCGCGGACAGGGTGGGACACTGAAGCTTTCTTT.

V and J are TRBV6-5 and TRBJ1-1, with TRBD1 matching 10 bases. This CDR3 has 16 residues. Germline CDR1 and CDR2: MNHEY and SVGAGI. The V and J ends lost 0 bases and 6 bases, in that order; junction bases with no gene match: 7. The CDR3 is CASSYSMTGGSPEAFF. The CDR3 DNA reads as TGTGCCAGCAGTTACTCGATGACAGGGGGCAGCCCTGAAGCTTTCTTT.

CDR3: CASSQDIGGVYGYTF. The DNA of the CDR3 is TGCGCCAGCAGCCAAGATATAGGAGGGGTGTATGGCTACACCTTC. V and J are TRBV4-3 and TRBJ1-2, with D possibly matching TRBD1 (5 bases). CDR3 length: 15 amino acids. The germline V and J ends were trimmed by 0 bases and 5 bases, with 13 bases remaining between them. In germline, CDR1 is LGHNA, CDR2 YSLEER.

The rearrangement joins TRBV5-4 to TRBJ2-1; 9 nucleotides match TRBD2. Germline CDR1 and CDR2: SGHNT and YYREEE (reference sequence). V lost 5 bases to trimming and J lost 8 bases; unmatched junction nucleotides: 14. The CDR3 is made up of 16 amino acids. The CDR3 DNA is TGTGCCAGCAGTGACCGTAGCGGGAGAGGTGGCGATGAGCAGTTCTTC. Its translation is CASSDRSGRGGDEQFF.

The chain is built from TRBV7-9 and TRBJ1-2; perhaps TRBD1 as D (5 bases). Germline assignment: CDR1 SEHNR and CDR2 FQNEAQ (reference sequence). The V end lost 5 bases, the J end lost 8 bases, and 21 bases lay between the germline ends. This CDR3 region has 15 residues. The CDR3 is CASSRRDVFTWGYTF. The CDR3 nucleotides are TGTGCCAGCAGCCGCCGGGACGTCTTTACTTGGGGCTACACCTTC.

The chain links TRBV27 to TRBJ2-2; tentatively, D is TRBD1 (6 bases). V lost 2 bases and J lost 1, with 11 bases in between. The CDR3 totals 16 residues. The germline V gene has CDR1 MNHEY and CDR2 SMNVEV (reference sequence). The CDR3 loop reads CASSLLGTLNTGELFF. CDR3 coding DNA: TGTGCCAGCAGTTTACTAGGGACACTGAACACCGGGGAGCTGTTTTTT.

The chain links TRBV12-5 to TRBJ1-5; TRBD1 agrees at 11 bases. Trimming at V came to 7 bases and at J to 0 bases, leaving 5 bases not matched to a gene. The germline gives CDR1 LGHNT, CDR2 FRNRAP. This CDR3 is 16 amino acids long. CDR3 region: CASAQGTGGSNQPQHF. CDR3 nucleotides: TGTGCTAGTGCCCAAGGGACAGGGGGTAGCAATCAGCCCCAGCATTTT.

The rearrangement joins TRBV9 to TRBJ2-1; 9 bases are a match to TRBD1. J was trimmed by 9 bases and V by 8 bases; bases with no gene match: 9. The CDR3 is made up of 13 amino acids. From germline, CDR1 is SGDLS and CDR2 YYNGEE. The CDR3: CASRDRVGGEQFF. The CDR3 DNA is TGTGCCAGTAGGGACAGGGTAGGGGGTGAGCAGTTCTTC.

As to this clone: Distinct nucleotide sequences in the sample also encode this CDR3. The chain links TRBV19 to TRBJ1-5; no clear D gene. Germline V gives CDR1 LNHDA, CDR2 SQIVND (reference sequence). This CDR3 contains 13 residues. Trimming removed 5 bases at V and 0 bases at J, with 5 bases between. DNA of the CDR3: TGTGCCAGTAGTTACAGTAGCAATCAGCCCCAGCATTTT. Its protein product is CASSYSSNQPQHF. The full variable domain, rest sourced from reference TRBV19 and TRBJ1-5, is DGGITQSPKYLFRKEGQNVTLSCEQNLNHDAMYWYRQDPGQGLRLIYYSQIVNDFQKGDIAEGYSVSREKKESFPLTVTSAQKNPTAFYLCASSYSSNQPQHFGDGTRLSIL.

Here the CDR3 reads CASSDQKSYRGGYGYTF. The CDR3 DNA sequence: TGTGCCAGCAGTGACCAGAAGTCATACCGGGGAGGCTATGGCTACACCTTC. The chain uses TRBV6-1 and TRBJ1-2; D unresolved. Trimming removed 3 bases from V and 4 bases from J, with 21 bases in between. Per germline, CDR1 MNHNS and CDR2 SASEGT. CDR3 size: 17 residues.

The rearrangement links TRBV4-1 to TRBJ1-2, with 7 bases identical to TRBD1. Germline V gene data show CDR1 as MGHRA and CDR2 as YSYEKL. CDR3 length: 15 residues. V dropped 1 base and J dropped 2; count of bases not matched to a gene: 4. This chain's CDR3 is CASSQAGQVNYGYTF. The CDR3 DNA reads as TGCGCCAGCAGCCAAGCCGGACAGGTCAACTATGGCTACACCTTC.

The CDR3 nucleotides are TGTGCCAGCAGTCCCCAGACTCAAACTAGCACAGATACGCAGTATTTT. It is translated as CASSPQTQTSTDTQYF. The chain joins TRBV27 to TRBJ2-3; D is undetermined. The CDR3 totals 16 residues. V was pared by 5 bases and J by 0 bases, with 15 bases between. Per the germline V gene, CDR1 is MNHEY and CDR2 is SMNVEV (reference sequence).

This clone is a singleton in its sample. The V and J genes are TRBV19 and TRBJ1-2; D gene ambiguous. Germline CDR1 LNHDA, CDR2 SQIVND (reference sequence). This CDR3 is built from 13 residues. Trimming took off 5 bases at V and 8 bases at J, with 15 bases between the two ends. The CDR3 region is CASSEGGYSGYTF. The CDR3 DNA sequence: TGTGCCAGTAGTGAGGGCGGTTACAGCGGCTACACCTTC. Full variable domain (remainder filled in from reference TRBV19 and TRBJ1-2): DGGITQSPKYLFRKEGQNVTLSCEQNLNHDAMYWYRQDPGQGLRLIYYSQIVNDFQKGDIAEGYSVSREKKESFPLTVTSAQKNPTAFYLCASSEGGYSGYTFGSGTRLTVV.

CDR3 region: CASSLRETQYF. The CDR3 DNA sequence: TGTGCCAGCAGCCTAAGAGAGACCCAGTACTTC. This chain connects TRBV14 to TRBJ2-5; no clear D. This CDR3 has 11 amino acids. CDR1 and CDR2 from the germline V gene are SGHDN and FVKESK. V was clipped by 4 bases and J by 4 bases, with 4 bases between them.